This T cell receptor beta chain is from a study of beta chain features in type 1 diabetes. At the level of the study: In all, about 110 million sorted cells from all samples were analyzed.

As concerns this clone: Its antigen is not known.

Expressed TCRB transcripts were sequenced, since all the RNA that had been isolated was reverse transcribed. Profiled with immunoSEQ multiplex PCR; TCRdb holds only in-frame clones, not every one. This table holds around 340,000 clones, roughly 8% found once. Germline lookup yields CDR1 SGDLS and CDR2 YYNGEE. The ends lost 2 bases at V and 4 bases at J; junction bases unmatched: 2. The CDR3 is 15 amino acids. By way of CD45RO/CCR7/CD25/CD127/CD95/CD27, the CD4+ regulatory, stem cell-like memory, central memory and naive cells were sorted. Study results and limitations: There were fewer insertions and more deletions at the VDJ junctions of type 1 diabetes patients. In comparison with healthy donors, patients had naive, central memory and Treg TCRB repertoires that appeared more similar.

Sequences were obtained from central memory CD4+ T cells from blood. The V and J genes are TRBV9 and TRBJ2-1; 11 bases fit TRBD2. The TCR was taken from a woman under 30 in good health. CDR3 sequence: CASSVSSGGYNEQFF. Here the CDR3 DNA reads TGTGCCAGCAGCGTCTCTAGCGGGGGGTACAATGAGCAGTTCTTC.